One sample yielded the 11 T cell receptor beta chains listed below, sequenced in a study of cytomegalovirus exposure and HLA in healthy donors. Researchers ran the PCR with 60 Vbeta and 13 Jbeta primers. The assay was immunoSEQ multiplex PCR, and TCRdb's table has in-frame clones only and misses some. This table lists approximately 170,000 clones. Sample: PBMCs. These receptors originate from a woman aged 18-35 years in good health and CMV-seropositive.

This rearrangement joins TRBV14 to TRBJ2-7; tentatively, D is TRBD1 (6 bases). Trimming removed 4 bases at V and 2 bases at J, with 12 bases between. This CDR3 is 14 amino acids long. Germline CDR1 SGHDN, CDR2 FVKESK. CDR3 nucleotide sequence: TGTGCCAGCAGCCTGGACAGCCTAGCCTACGAGCAGTACTTC. The encoded protein is CASSLDSLAYEQYF.

The rearrangement links TRBV29-1 to TRBJ2-7; 7 nucleotides agree with TRBD2. V lost 6 bases to trimming and J lost 2 bases; unmatched junction nucleotides: 7. There are 13 residues in the CDR3. Germline V lookup: CDR1 SQVTM, CDR2 ANQGSEA. The CDR3 sequence: CSVHRAGAYEQYF. CDR3 in DNA: TGCAGCGTCCATAGGGCGGGAGCCTACGAGCAGTACTTC.

The chain combines TRBV27 with TRBJ2-3; tentative D call: TRBD1 (6 bases). Germline V lookup: CDR1 MNHEY, CDR2 SMNVEV (reference sequence). Trimming stripped 5 bases from V and 2 bases from J, with 14 bases between. The CDR3 is 15 amino acids. CDR3 amino acids: CASSQQGTITDTQYF. DNA of the CDR3: TGTGCCAGCAGTCAACAGGGAACGATCACAGATACGCAGTATTTT.

The chain uses TRBV5-4 and TRBJ1-1; 7 bases match TRBD1. The CDR3 is 14 residues long. The junction had 7 bases not matched to a gene; V was cut back by 2 bases and J by 6 bases. CDR1 is SGHNT, CDR2 YYREEE, per germline (reference sequence). CDR3 region: CASSFGKQGPEAFF. The CDR3 nucleotides read TGTGCCAGCAGCTTTGGTAAACAGGGGCCTGAAGCTTTCTTT. Complete variable domain (other parts from reference TRBV5-4 and TRBJ1-1): ETGVTQSPTHLIKTRGQQVTLRCSSQSGHNTVSWYQQALGQGPQFIFQYYREEENGRGNFPPRFSGLQFPNYSSELNVNALELDDSALYLCASSFGKQGPEAFFGQGTRLTVV.

The V gene is TRBV11-3, the J gene TRBJ1-6, with 9 bases matching TRBD1. CDR3 length: 17 amino acids. Trimming took 1 base from V and 6 from J; bases not matched to a gene: 7. Germline V gene data show CDR1 as SGHNT and CDR2 as YENEEA. The CDR3 DNA reads as TGTGCCAGCAGCTTAGCCCTTTGGGACAGGGCTAATTCACCCCTCCACTTT. Translation: CASSLALWDRANSPLHF.

The rearrangement links TRBV6-5 to TRBJ1-1; the match to TRBD1 covers 9 bases. Trimming removed 8 bases from V and 5 bases from J; junction bases left unmatched: 9. The germline V gene encodes CDR1 MNHEY and CDR2 SVGAGI. CDR3 length: 14 amino acids. The CDR3 bases are TGTGCCAGCCAGAGTCGGACAGGGGTGACTGAAGCTTTCTTT. It codes for CASQSRTGVTEAFF.

This CDR3 reads CASSPVTGETQYF. The DNA of the CDR3 is TGTGCCAGCAGCCCTGTGACAGGAGAGACCCAGTACTTC. The chain employs TRBV5-4 and TRBJ2-5, with a weak D call TRBD1 (6 bases). This CDR3 has 13 residues. Per germline, CDR1 SGHNT and CDR2 YYREEE (reference sequence). Deletions cut 4 bases from V and 4 bases from J, with 11 bases between.

The chain uses TRBV10-2 and TRBJ1-1, with 9 bases fitting TRBD1. The CDR3 extends over 16 amino acids. V lost 7 bases, J lost 0 bases, and 9 bases stayed unmatched. Germline CDR1 reads WSHSY; CDR2 reads SAAADI. The CDR3 is CASIPNRGLMNTEAFF. The CDR3 DNA reads TGCGCCAGCATTCCCAACAGGGGGCTAATGAACACTGAAGCTTTCTTT.

Written as DNA, the CDR3 is TGTGCCAGCAGCTTAGGAGGGGGCCAAGCCGATGAGCAGTTCTTC. This gives the protein CASSLGGGQADEQFF. V and J are TRBV13 and TRBJ2-1; 7 positions agree with TRBD1. V trimming: 0 bases; J trimming: 8 bases; junction bases outside the gene matches: 7. Germline assignment: CDR1 PRHDT and CDR2 FYEKMQ (reference sequence). The CDR3 is 15 residues long.

The chain is built from TRBV18 and TRBJ2-5; tentatively, D is TRBD1 (5 bases). V shed 1 base and J shed 1 base, with 10 bases lying between them. The CDR3 extends over 15 amino acids. Germline loops: CDR1 KGHSH, CDR2 LQKENI. CDR3 sequence: CASSPQGILQETQYF. CDR3 in DNA: TGTGCCAGCTCACCACAGGGGATTCTCCAAGAGACCCAGTACTTC.

This chain's CDR3 is CAISVGLAGGVTYEQYF. DNA of the CDR3: TGTGCCATCAGTGTAGGACTAGCGGGAGGAGTTACCTACGAGCAGTACTTC. This rearrangement joins TRBV10-3 to TRBJ2-7; 14 bases are a match to TRBD2. The CDR3 sequence is 17 residues long. CDR1 and CDR2 from the germline V gene are ENHRY and SYGVKD. With 4 bases clipped from V and 2 bases from J, the junction kept 7 bases outside the gene matches.